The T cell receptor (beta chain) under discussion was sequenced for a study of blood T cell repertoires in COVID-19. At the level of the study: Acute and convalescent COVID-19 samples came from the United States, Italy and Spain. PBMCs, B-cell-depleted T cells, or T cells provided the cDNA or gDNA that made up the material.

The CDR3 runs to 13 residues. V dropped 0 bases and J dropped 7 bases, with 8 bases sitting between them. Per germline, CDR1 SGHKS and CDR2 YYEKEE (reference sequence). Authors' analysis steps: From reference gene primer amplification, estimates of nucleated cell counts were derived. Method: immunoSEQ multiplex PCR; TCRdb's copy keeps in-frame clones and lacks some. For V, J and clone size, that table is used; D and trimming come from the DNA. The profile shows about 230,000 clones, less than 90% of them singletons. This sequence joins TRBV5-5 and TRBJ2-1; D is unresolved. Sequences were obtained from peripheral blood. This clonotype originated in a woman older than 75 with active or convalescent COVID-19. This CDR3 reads CASSLDSRNEQFF. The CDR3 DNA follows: TGTGCCAGCAGCTTGGACAGCAGGAATGAGCAGTTCTTC.